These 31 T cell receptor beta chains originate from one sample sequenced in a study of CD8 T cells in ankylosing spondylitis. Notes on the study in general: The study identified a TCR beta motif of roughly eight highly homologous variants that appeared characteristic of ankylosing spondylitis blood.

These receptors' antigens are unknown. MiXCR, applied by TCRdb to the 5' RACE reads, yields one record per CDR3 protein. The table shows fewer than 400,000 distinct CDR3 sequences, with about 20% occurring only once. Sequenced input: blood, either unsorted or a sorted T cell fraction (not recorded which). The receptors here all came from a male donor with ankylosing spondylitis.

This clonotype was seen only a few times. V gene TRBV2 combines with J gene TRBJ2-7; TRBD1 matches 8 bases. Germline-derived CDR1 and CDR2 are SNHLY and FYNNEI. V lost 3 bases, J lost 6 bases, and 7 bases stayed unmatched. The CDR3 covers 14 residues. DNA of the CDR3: TGTGCCAGCAGTGAGGGGACAGGAATTTTCGAGCAGTACTTC. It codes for CASSEGTGIFEQYF.

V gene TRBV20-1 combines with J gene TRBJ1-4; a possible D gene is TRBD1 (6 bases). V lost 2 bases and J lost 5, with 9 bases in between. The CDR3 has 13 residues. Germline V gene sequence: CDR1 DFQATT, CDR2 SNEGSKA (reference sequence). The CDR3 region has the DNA TGCAGTGCTAGACTGCAGGGGAATGAAAAACTGTTTTTT. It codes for CSARLQGNEKLFF.

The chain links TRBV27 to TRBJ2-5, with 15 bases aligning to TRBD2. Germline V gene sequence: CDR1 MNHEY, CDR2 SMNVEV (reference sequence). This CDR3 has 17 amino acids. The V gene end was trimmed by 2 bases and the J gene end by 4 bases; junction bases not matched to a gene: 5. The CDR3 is CASSLIGTSGRRETQYF. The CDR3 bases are TGTGCCAGCAGTTTAATTGGGACTAGCGGGAGGAGAGAGACCCAGTACTTC.

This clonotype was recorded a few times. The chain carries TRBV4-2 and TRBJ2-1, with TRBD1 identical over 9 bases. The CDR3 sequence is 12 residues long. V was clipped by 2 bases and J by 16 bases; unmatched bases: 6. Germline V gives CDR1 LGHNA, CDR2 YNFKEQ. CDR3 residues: CASSQYGQGRFF. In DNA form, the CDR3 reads TGTGCCAGCAGCCAATACGGACAGGGGAGATTCTTC.

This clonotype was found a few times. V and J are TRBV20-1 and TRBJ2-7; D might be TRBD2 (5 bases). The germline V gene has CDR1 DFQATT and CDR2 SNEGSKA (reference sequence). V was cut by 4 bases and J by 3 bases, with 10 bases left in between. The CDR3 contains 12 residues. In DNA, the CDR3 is TGCAGTGCTATCCCGGAGGTCTACGAGCAGTACTTC. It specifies CSAIPEVYEQYF.

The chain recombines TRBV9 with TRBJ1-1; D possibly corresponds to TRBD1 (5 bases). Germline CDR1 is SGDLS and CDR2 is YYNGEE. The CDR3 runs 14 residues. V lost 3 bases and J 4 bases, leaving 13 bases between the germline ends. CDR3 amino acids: CASSDSGDGTEAFF. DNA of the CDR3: TGTGCCAGCAGCGACTCGGGGGATGGCACTGAAGCTTTCTTT.

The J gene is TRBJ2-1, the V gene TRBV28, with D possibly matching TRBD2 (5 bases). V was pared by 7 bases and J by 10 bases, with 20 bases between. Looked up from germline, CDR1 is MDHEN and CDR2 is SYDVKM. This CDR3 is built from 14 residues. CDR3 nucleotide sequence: TGTGCCAGCATATCTCGGTTTCTGAGCGGCGAGCAGTTCTTC. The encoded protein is CASISRFLSGEQFF.

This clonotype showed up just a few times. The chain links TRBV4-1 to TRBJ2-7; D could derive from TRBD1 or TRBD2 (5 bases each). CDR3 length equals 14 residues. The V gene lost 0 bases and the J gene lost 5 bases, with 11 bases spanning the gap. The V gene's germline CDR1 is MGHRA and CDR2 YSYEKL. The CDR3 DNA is TGCGCCAGCAGCCAAGATGGCTTGGGACACGAGCAGTACTTC. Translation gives CASSQDGLGHEQYF.

The DNA for the CDR3 is TGCAGCGTTGACTCGCTCCAAGAGACCCAGTACTTC. Amino acid sequence: CSVDSLQETQYF. The V call is TRBV29-1, the J call TRBJ2-5; D gene unclear. Per germline, CDR1 SQVTM and CDR2 ANQGSEA. V was clipped by 3 bases and J by 1 base, with 6 bases between them. There are 12 residues in the CDR3.

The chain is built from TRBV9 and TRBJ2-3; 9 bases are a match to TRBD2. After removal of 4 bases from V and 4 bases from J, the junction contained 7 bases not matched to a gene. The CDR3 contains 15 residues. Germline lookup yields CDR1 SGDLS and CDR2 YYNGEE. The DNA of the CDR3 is TGTGCCAGCAGCCAAATAGCGGGAGCCCCAGATACGCAGTATTTT. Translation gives CASSQIAGAPDTQYF.

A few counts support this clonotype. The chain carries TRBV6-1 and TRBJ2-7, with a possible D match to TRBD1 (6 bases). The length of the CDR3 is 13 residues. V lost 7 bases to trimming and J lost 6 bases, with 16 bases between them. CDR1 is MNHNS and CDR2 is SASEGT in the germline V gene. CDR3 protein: CASKNRASGEQYF. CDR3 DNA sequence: TGTGCCAGCAAAAACAGGGCCTCTGGCGAGCAGTACTTC.

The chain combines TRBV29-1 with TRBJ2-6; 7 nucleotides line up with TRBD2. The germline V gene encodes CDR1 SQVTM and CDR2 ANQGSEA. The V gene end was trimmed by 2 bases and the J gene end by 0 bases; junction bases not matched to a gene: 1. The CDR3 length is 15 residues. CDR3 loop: CSVERGVSGANVLTF. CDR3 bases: TGCAGCGTTGAACGGGGGGTCTCTGGGGCCAACGTCCTGACTTTC.

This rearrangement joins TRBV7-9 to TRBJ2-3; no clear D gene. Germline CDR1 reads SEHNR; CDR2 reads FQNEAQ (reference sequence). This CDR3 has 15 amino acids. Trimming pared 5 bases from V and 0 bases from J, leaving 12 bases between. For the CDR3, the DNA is TGTGCCAGCAGCCCCGGACGGCTTAGCACAGATACGCAGTATTTT. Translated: CASSPGRLSTDTQYF.

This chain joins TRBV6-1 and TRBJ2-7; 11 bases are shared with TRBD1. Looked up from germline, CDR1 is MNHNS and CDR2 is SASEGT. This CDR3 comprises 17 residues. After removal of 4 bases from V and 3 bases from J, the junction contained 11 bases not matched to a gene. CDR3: CASSVGRDGTGGYEQYF. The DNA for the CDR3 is TGTGCCAGCAGTGTCGGGAGGGACGGGACAGGGGGCTACGAGCAGTACTTC.

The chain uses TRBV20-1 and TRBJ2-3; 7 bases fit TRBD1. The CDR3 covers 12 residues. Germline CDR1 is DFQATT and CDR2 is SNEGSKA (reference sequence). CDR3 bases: TGCAGCGTTGGACAGGGCACAGATACGCAGTATTTT. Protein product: CSVGQGTDTQYF.

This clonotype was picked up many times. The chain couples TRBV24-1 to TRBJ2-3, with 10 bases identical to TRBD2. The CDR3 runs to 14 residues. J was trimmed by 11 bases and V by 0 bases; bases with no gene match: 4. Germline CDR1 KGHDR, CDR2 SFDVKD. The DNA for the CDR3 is TGTGCCACCAGTGATTTGCCAATAGCGGGAGGGCAGTATTTT. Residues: CATSDLPIAGGQYF.

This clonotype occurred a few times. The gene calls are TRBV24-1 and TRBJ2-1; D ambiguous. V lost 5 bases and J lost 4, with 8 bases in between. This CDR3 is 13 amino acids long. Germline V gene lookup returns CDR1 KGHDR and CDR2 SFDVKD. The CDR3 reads CATSAGMYNEQFF. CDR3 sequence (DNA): TGTGCCACCAGTGCTGGGATGTACAATGAGCAGTTCTTC.

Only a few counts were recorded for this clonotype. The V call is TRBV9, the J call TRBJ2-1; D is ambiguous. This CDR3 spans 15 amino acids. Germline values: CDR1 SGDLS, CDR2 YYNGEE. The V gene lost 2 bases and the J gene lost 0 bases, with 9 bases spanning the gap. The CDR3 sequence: CASSVLSYSYNEQFF. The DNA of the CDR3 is TGTGCCAGCAGCGTCCTCAGCTACTCCTACAATGAGCAGTTCTTC.

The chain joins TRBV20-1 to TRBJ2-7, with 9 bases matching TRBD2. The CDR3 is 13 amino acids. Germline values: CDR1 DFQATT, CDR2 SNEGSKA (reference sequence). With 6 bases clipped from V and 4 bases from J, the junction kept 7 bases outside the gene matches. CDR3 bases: TGCAGTGCCCCTAAGACTAGCGGATACGAGCAGTACTTC. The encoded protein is CSAPKTSGYEQYF.

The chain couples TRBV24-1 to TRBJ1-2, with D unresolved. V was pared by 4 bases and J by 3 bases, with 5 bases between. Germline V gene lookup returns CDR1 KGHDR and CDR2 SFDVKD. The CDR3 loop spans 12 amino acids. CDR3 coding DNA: TGTGCCACCAGTGACCCAGACTATGGCTACACCTTC. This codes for CATSDPDYGYTF.

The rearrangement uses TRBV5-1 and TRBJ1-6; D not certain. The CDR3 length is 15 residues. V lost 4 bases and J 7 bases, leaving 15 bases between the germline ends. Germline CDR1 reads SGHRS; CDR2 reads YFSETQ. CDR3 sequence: CASSPSRGRNSPLHF. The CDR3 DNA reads TGCGCCAGCAGCCCCTCGCGCGGCAGGAATTCACCCCTCCACTTT. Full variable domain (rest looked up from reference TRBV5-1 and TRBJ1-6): KAGVTQTPRYLIKTRGQQVTLSCSPISGHRSVSWYQQTPGQGLQFLFEYFSETQRNKGNFPGRFSGRQFSNSRSEMNVSTLELGDSALYLCASSPSRGRNSPLHFGNGTRLTVT.

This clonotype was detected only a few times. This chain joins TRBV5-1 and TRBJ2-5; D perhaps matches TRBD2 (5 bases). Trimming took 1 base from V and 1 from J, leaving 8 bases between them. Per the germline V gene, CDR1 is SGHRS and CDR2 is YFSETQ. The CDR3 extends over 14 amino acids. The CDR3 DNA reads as TGCGCCAGCAGCTTGTTGGGAGCCCAAGAGACCCAGTACTTC. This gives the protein CASSLLGAQETQYF.

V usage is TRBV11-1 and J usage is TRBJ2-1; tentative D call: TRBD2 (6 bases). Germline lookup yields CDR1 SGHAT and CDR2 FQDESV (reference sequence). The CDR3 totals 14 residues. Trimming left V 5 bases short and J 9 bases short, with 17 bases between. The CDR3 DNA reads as TGTGCCAGCAGCCCGGCCTCTCGACTAGGTGAGCAGTTCTTC. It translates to CASSPASRLGEQFF.

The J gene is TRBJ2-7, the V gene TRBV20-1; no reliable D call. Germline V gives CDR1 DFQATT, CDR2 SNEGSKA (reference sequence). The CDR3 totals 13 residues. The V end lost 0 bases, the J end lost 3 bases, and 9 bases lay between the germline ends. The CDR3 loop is CSARDPTVYEQYF. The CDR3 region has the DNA TGCAGTGCTAGAGACCCGACTGTCTACGAGCAGTACTTC.

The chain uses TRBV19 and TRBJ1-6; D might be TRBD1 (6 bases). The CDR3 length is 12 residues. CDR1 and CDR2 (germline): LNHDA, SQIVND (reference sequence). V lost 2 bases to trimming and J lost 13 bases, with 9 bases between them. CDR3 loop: CASSIRQGPLHF. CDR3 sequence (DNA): TGTGCCAGTAGTATACGCCAGGGGCCCCTCCACTTT.

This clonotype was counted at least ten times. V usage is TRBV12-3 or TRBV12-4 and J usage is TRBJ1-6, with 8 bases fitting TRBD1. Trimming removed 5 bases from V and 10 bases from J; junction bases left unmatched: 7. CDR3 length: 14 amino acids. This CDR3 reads CASSRGQGGSPLHF. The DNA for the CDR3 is TGTGCCAGCAGTCGCGGACAGGGTGGATCACCCCTCCACTTT.

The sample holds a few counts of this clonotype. The CDR3 region is CSAVAFGGINEQYF. CDR3 nucleotides: TGCAGTGCTGTGGCGTTTGGAGGTATCAACGAGCAGTACTTC. This rearrangement joins TRBV20-1 to TRBJ2-7, with D maybe TRBD2 (5 bases). The germline CDR1 and CDR2 sequences are DFQATT and SNEGSKA (reference sequence). The CDR3 contains 14 residues. The V end was cut by 5 bases, the J end by 5 bases, with 19 bases between.

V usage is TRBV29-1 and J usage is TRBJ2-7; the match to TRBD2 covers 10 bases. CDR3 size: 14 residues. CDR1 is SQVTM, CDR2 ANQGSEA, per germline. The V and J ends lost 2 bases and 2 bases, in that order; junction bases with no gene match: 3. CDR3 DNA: TGCAGCGTTGAACTAGCGGGAGAGACCTACGAGCAGTACTTC. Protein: CSVELAGETYEQYF.

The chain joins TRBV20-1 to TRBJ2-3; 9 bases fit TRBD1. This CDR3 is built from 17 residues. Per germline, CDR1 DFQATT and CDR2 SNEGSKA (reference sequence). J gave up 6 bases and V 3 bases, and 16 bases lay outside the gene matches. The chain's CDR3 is CSASRGTGRIIEDTQYF. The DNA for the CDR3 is TGCAGTGCTAGTAGGGGGACAGGGAGGATTATAGAGGATACGCAGTATTTT.

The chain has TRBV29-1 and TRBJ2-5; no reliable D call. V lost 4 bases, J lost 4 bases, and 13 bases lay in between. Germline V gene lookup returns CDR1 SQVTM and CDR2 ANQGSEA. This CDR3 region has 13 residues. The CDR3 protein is CSVGLQARETQYF. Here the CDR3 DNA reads TGCAGCGTTGGGTTGCAGGCTAGAGAGACCCAGTACTTC. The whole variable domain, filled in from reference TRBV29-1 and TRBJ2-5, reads SAVISQKPSRDICQRGTSLTIQCQVDSQVTMMFWYRQQPGQSLTLIATANQGSEATYESGFVIDKFPISRPNLTFSTLTVSNMSPEDSSIYLCSVGLQARETQYFGPGTRLLVL.

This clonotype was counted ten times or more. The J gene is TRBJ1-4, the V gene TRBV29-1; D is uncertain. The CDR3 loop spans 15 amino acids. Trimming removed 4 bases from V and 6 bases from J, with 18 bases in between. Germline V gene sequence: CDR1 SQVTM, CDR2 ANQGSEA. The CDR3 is CSVAVVDPGDEKLFF. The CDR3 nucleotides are TGCAGCGTTGCTGTTGTTGACCCCGGGGATGAAAAACTGTTTTTT.